This T cell receptor (beta chain) derives from a study of T-cell reconstitution after alpha-beta-depleted transplantation in children. Notes on this clonotype: The antigen is undetermined.

Germline V gene lookup returns CDR1 SGHTS and CDR2 YDEGEE. The V and J ends lost 3 bases and 5 bases respectively, with 5 bases between them. The length of the CDR3 is 12 residues. General study points: The origin of alpha-beta T cells about two months after transplant was reportedly several hundred expanded graft clones.

Researchers prepared the TCRbeta library using unique molecular identifiers, the study reports. One entry per CDR3 protein, called by TCRdb with MiXCR from the PCR reads. Of about 90,000 distinct CDR3 sequences in the sample, roughly 16% were seen once. The V and J genes are TRBV5-8 and TRBJ1-4, with D hard to call. This clonotype was obtained from a male patient under 10 years old who had a stem cell transplant for acute lymphoblastic leukemia, so the T cells may come from the graft donor. The sample consisted of PBMCs, mostly from graft donor cells, taken 180 days after TCRalphabeta/CD19-depleted stem cell transplant. The CDR3 sequence: CASSYQNEKLFF. The CDR3 DNA follows: TGTGCCAGCAGCTACCAAAATGAAAAACTGTTTTTT. Filled out from reference TRBV5-8 and TRBJ1-4, the complete variable domain reads EAGVTQSPTHLIKTRGQQATLRCSPISGHTSVYWYQQALGLGLQFLLWYDEGEERNRGNFPPRFSGRQFPNYSSELNVNALELEDSALYLCASSYQNEKLFFGSGTQLSVL.